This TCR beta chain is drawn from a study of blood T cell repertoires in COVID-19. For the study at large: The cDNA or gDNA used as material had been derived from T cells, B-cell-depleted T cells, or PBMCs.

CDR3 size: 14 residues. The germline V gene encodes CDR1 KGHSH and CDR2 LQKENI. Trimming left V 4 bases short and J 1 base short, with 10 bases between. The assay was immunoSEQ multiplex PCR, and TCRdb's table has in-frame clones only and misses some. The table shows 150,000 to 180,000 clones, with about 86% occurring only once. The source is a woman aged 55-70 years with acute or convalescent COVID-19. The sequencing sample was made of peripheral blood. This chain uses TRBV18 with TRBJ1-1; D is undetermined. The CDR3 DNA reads TGTGCCAGCTCACTAAGTCCCAGGAACACTGAAGCTTTCTTT. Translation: CASSLSPRNTEAFF.